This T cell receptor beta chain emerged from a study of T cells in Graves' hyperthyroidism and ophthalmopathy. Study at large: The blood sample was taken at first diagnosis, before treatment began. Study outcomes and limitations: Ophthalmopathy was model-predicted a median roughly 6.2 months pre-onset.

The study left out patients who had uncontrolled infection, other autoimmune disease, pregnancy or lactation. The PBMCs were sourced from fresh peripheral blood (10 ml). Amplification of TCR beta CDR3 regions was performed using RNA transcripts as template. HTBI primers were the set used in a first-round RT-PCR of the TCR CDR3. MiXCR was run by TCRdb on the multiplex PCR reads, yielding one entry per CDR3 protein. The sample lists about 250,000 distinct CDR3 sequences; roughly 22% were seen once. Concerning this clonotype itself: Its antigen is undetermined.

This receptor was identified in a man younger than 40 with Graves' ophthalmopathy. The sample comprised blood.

The CDR3 coding sequence is TGTGCCAGCTCACCAAGGGACACCCCGACGGGGGAGCTGTTTTTT. The encoded protein is CASSPRDTPTGELFF. This sequence joins TRBV18 and TRBJ2-2; TRBD1 is a possible D gene (6 bases). Trimming cost V 2 bases and J 8 bases, with 15 bases left between them. The CDR3 runs 15 residues. Germline loops: CDR1 KGHSH, CDR2 LQKENI. Full variable domain (missing parts from reference TRBV18 and TRBJ2-2): NAGVMQNPRHLVRRRGQEARLRCSPMKGHSHVYWYRQLPEEGLKFMVYLQKENIIDESGMPKERFSAEFPKEGPSILRIQQVVRGDSAAYFCASSPRDTPTGELFFGEGSRLTVL.